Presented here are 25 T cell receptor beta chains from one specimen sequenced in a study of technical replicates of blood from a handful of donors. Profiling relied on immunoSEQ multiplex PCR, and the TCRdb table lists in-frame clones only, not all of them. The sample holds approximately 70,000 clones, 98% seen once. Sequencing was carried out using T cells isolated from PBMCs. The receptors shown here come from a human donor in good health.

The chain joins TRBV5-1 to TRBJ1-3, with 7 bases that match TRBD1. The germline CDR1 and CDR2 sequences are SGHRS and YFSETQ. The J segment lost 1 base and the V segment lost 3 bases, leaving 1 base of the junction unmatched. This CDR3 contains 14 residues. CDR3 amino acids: CASSSGGSGNTIYF. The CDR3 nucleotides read TGCGCCAGCAGCTCAGGGGGGTCTGGAAACACCATATATTTT.

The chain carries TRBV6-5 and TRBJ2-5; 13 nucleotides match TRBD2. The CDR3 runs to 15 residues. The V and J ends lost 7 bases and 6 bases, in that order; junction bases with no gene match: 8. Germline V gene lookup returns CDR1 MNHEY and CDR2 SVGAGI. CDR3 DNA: TGTGCCAGCACCTTACTAGCGGGGGGGAGGAAGACCCAGTACTTC. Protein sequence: CASTLLAGGRKTQYF.

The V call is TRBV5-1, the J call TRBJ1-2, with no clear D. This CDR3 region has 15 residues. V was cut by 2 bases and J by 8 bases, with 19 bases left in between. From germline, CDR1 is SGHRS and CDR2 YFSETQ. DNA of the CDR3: TGCGCCAGCAGCTTATTGGAGGGTTCCCCTTGGGGCTACACCTTC. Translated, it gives CASSLLEGSPWGYTF.

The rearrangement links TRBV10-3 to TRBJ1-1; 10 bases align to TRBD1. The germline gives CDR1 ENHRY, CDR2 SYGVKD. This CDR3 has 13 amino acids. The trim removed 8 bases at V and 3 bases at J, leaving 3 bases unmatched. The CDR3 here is CAIGQGEDTEAFF. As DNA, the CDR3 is TGTGCCATCGGACAGGGGGAGGACACTGAAGCTTTCTTT.

This CDR3 is CASSGIQGGYDNEQFF. The CDR3 coding sequence is TGCGCCAGCAGCGGAATCCAAGGGGGATACGACAATGAGCAGTTCTTC. V and J are TRBV5-1 and TRBJ2-1; D perhaps matches TRBD1 (6 bases). V was clipped by 4 bases and J by 5 bases, with 19 bases between them. CDR3 length equals 16 residues. Germline values: CDR1 SGHRS, CDR2 YFSETQ.

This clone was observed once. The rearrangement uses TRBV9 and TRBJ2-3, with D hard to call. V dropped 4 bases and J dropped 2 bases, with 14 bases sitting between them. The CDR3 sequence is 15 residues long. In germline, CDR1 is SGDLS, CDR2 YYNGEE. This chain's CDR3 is CASSPSRGLTDTQYF. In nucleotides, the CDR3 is TGTGCCAGCAGCCCATCCCGCGGCCTCACAGATACGCAGTATTTT. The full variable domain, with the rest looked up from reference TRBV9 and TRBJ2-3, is DSGVTQTPKHLITATGQRVTLRCSPRSGDLSVYWYQQSLDQGLQFLIQYYNGEERAKGNILERFSAQQFPDLHSELNLSSLELGDSALYFCASSPSRGLTDTQYFGPGTRLTVL.

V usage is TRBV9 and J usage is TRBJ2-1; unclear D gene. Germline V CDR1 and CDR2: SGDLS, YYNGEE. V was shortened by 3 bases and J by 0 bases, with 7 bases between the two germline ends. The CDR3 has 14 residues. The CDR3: CASSARLSYNEQFF. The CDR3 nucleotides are TGTGCCAGCAGCGCTAGACTCTCCTACAATGAGCAGTTCTTC.

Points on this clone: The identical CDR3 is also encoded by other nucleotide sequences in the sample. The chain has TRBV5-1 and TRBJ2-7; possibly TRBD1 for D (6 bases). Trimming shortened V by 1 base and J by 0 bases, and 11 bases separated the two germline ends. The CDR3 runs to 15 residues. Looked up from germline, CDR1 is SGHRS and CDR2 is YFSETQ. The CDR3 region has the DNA TGCGCCAGCAGCTTGTCTCAGGGGCGCTCCTACGAGCAGTACTTC. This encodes CASSLSQGRSYEQYF.

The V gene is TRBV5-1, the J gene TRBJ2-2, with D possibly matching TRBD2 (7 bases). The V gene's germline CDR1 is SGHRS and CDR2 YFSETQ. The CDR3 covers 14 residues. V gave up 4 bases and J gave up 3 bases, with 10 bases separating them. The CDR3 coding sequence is TGCGCCAGCAGCGGGGGGGCAGACACCGGGGAGCTGTTTTTT. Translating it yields CASSGGADTGELFF.

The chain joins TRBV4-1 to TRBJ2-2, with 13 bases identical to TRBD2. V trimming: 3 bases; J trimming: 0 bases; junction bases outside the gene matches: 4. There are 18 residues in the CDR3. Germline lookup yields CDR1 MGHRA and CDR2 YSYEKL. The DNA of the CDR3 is TGCGCCAGCAGCCATGGACTAGCGGGAGCTCCGAACACCGGGGAGCTGTTTTTT. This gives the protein CASSHGLAGAPNTGELFF.

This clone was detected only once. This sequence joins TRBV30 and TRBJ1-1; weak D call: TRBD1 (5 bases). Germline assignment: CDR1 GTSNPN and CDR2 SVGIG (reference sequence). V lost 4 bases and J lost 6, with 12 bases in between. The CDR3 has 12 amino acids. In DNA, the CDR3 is TGTGCCTGGACAGGGTCTCTGGCTGAAGCTTTCTTT. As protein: CAWTGSLAEAFF.

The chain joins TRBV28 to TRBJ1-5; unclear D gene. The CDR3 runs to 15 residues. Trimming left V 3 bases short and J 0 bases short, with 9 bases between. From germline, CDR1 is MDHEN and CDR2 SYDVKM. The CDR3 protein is CASSLRGDSNQPQHF. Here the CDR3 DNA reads TGTGCCAGCAGTTTGAGAGGCGATAGCAATCAGCCCCAGCATTTT.

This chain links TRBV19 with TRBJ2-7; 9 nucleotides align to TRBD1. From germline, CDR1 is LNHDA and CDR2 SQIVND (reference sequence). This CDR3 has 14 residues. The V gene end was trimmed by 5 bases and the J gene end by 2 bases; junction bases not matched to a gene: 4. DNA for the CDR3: TGTGCCAGTAGTGTGGGACAGGGTACCTACGAGCAGTACTTC. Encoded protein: CASSVGQGTYEQYF.

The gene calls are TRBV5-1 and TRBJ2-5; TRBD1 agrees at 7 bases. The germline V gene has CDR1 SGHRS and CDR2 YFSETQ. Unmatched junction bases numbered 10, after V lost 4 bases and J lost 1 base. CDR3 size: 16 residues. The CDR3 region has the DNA TGCGCCAGCAGCCTAGCCGGGACAGCTATCCAAGAGACCCAGTACTTC. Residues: CASSLAGTAIQETQYF.

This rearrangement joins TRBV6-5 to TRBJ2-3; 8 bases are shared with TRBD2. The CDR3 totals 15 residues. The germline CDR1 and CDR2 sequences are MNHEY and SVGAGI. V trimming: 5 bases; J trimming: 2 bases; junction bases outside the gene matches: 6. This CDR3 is CASSARGGATDTQYF. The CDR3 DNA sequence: TGTGCCAGCAGTGCCCGGGGGGGGGCCACAGATACGCAGTATTTT.

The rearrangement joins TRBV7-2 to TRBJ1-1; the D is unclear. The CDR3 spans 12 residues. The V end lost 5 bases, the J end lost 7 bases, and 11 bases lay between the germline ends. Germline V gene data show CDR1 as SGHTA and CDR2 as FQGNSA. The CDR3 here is CASSQAPLEAFF. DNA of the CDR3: TGTGCCAGCAGCCAAGCCCCCCTTGAAGCTTTCTTT.

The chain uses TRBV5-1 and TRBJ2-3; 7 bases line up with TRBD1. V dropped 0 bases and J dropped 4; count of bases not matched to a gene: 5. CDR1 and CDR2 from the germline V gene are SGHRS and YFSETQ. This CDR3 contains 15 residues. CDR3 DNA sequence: TGCGCCAGCAGCTTGGAGGGGACAGACTCAGATACGCAGTATTTT. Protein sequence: CASSLEGTDSDTQYF.

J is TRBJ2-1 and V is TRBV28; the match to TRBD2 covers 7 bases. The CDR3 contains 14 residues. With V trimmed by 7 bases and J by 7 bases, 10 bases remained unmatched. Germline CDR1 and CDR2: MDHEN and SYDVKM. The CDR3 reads CASTLWGGRNEQFF. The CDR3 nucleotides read TGTGCCAGCACCCTATGGGGAGGGAGGAATGAGCAGTTCTTC.

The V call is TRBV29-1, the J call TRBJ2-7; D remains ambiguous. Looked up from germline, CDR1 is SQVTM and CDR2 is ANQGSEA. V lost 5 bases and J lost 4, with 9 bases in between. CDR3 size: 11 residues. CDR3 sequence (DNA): TGCAGCGTTCAACGCGATTACGAGCAGTACTTC. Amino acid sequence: CSVQRDYEQYF.

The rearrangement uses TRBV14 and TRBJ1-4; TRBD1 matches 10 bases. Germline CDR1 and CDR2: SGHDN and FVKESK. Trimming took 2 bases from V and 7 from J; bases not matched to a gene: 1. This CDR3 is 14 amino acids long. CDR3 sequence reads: CASSQWTGGEKLFF. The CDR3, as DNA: TGTGCCAGCAGCCAATGGACAGGGGGTGAAAAACTGTTTTTT.

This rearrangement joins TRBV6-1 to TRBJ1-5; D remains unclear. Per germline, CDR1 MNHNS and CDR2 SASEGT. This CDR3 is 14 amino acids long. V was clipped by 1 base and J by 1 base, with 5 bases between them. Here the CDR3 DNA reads TGTGCCAGCAGTGAAGGAGGGAGCAATCAGCCCCAGCATTTT. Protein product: CASSEGGSNQPQHF.

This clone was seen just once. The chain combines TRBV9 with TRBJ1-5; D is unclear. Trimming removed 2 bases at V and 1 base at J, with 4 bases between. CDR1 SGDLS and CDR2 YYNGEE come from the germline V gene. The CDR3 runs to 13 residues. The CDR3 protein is CASSVGSNQPQHF. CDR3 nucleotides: TGTGCCAGCAGCGTCGGGAGCAATCAGCCCCAGCATTTT.

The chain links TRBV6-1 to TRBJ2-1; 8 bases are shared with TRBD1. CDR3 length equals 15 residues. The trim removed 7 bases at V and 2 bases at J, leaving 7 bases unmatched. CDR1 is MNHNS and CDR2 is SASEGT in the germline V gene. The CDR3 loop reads CASTTGQDPYNEQFF. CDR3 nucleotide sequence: TGTGCCAGCACTACGGGACAGGATCCCTACAATGAGCAGTTCTTC.

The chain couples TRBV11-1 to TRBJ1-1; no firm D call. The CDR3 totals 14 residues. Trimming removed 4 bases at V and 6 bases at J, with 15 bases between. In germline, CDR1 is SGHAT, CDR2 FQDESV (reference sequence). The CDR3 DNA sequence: TGTGCCAGCAGCTCGGCGCGGGGTTGGGCTGAAGCTTTCTTT. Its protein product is CASSSARGWAEAFF.

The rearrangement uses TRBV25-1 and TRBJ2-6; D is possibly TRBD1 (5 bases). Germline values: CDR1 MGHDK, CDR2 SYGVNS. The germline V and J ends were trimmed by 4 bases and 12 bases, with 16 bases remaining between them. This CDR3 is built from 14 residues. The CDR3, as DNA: TGTGCCAGCAGTGCGCAGACAGCCTACCCCGTCCTGACTTTC. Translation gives CASSAQTAYPVLTF. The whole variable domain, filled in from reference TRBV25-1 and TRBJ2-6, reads EADIYQTPRYLVIGTGKKITLECSQTMGHDKMYWYQQDPGMELHLIHYSYGVNSTEKGDLSSESTVSRIRTEHFPLTLESARPSHTSQYLCASSAQTAYPVLTFGAGSRLTVL.